The 17 T cell receptor beta chains presented below share a single source sample, sequenced in a study of T cell repertoires in cytomegalovirus infection. TCRdb ran MiXCR on the reads and lists one entry per CDR3 protein. The sample lists under 150,000 distinct CDR3 sequences, roughly 8.2% occurring once. The sequenced sample was PBMCs. These receptors all stem from a human donor in good health (CMV status not recorded). Some clones in this sample may be carry-over from other donors' samples.

This clonotype is deemed medium-sized (0.01 to 0.1%). The junction and the germline gene differ at one end; a read error may be behind it. This chain connects TRBV7-2 to TRBJ2-2; D may be TRBD2 (5 bases). The CDR3 spans 15 residues. Germline assignment: CDR1 SGHTA and CDR2 FQGNSA. The CDR3, as DNA: TGTGCCAGCAGCTTAGTTGTCGGGAACGCCGGGGAGCTGTTTTTT. Protein product: CASSLVVGNAGELFF.

In its sample, this clonotype was seen many times. This chain connects TRBV20-1 to TRBJ2-7, with 13 nucleotides matching TRBD2. The germline V gene encodes CDR1 DFQATT and CDR2 SNEGSKA (reference sequence). Trimming at V came to 1 base and at J to 2 bases, leaving 5 bases not matched to a gene. This CDR3 region has 16 residues. CDR3 amino acids: CSARGGLAGWTYEQYF. The CDR3 DNA sequence: TGCAGTGCTAGAGGGGGACTAGCGGGGTGGACCTACGAGCAGTACTTC.

The table lists this clonotype with a few counts. This chain uses TRBV19 with TRBJ1-1; D remains ambiguous. Germline V gene sequence: CDR1 LNHDA, CDR2 SQIVND (reference sequence). With 2 bases removed from V and 0 bases from J, the gap between germline ends came to 4 bases. The CDR3 is 13 amino acids. The CDR3 bases are TGTGCCAGTAGTATAAGGGTGAACACTGAAGCTTTCTTT. This encodes CASSIRVNTEAFF.

The table lists this clonotype with a few counts. V usage is TRBV6-5 and J usage is TRBJ1-6; 11 bases match TRBD1. This CDR3 has 17 amino acids. V lost 6 bases and J lost 5; bases outside the gene matches: 9. Germline assignment: CDR1 MNHEY and CDR2 SVGAGI. This CDR3 reads CASSTGQGASNNSPLHF. CDR3 DNA sequence: TGTGCCAGCAGCACCGGACAGGGGGCAAGTAATAATTCACCCCTCCACTTT.

Worth noting for this clonotype: Its ends do not fully match the called genes, so a read error is possible. This chain uses TRBV5-3 with TRBJ2-2; D tentatively reads TRBD1 or TRBD2 (6 bases each). TRBV5-3 falls under the ORF class, with uncertain function. The CDR3 covers 16 residues. This CDR3 is CASSFSGDSNTGELFF. CDR3 bases: TGTGCCAGCAGCTTCTCAGGGGACTCGAACACCGGGGAGCTGTTTTTT.

There are many counts of this clonotype. The CDR3 bases are TGTGCCAGCAGTCCCGCAGCGGGCAATCAGCCCCAGCATTTT. This sequence encodes CASSPAAGNQPQHF. The chain uses TRBV28 and TRBJ1-5; D is undetermined. The CDR3 covers 14 residues. The ends were cut back, 5 bases at V and 2 bases at J, with 10 bases in the middle. In germline, CDR1 is MDHEN, CDR2 SYDVKM.

V and J are TRBV2 and TRBJ2-5; 10 bases are a match to TRBD2. CDR3 length: 16 amino acids. Trimming took 3 bases from V and 5 from J; bases not matched to a gene: 9. CDR1 is SNHLY and CDR2 is FYNNEI in the germline V gene. The CDR3 spells CASSDGLAGARETQYF. As DNA, the CDR3 is TGTGCCAGCAGTGACGGCCTAGCGGGGGCTCGGGAGACCCAGTACTTC.

The table lists this clonotype with many counts. This sequence joins TRBV7-9 and TRBJ1-2; D gene unclear. V was shortened by 1 base and J by 0 bases, with 9 bases between the two germline ends. The CDR3 extends over 15 amino acids. The germline V gene has CDR1 SEHNR and CDR2 FQNEAQ (reference sequence). The CDR3 sequence: CASSLGGKTNYGYTF. The CDR3 nucleotides read TGTGCCAGCAGCTTAGGAGGCAAAACTAACTATGGCTACACCTTC.

Note on this clonotype: This clone may be a read error of a much larger clone one base away. This chain links TRBV2 with TRBJ1-2; 8 positions agree with TRBD1. Germline V CDR1 and CDR2: SNHLY, FYNNEI. CDR3 length: 12 residues. This chain's CDR3 is CASRTGGGGYAF. The CDR3 DNA sequence: TGTGCCAGCAGAACAGGGGGTGGTGGCTACGCCTTC.

In its sample, this clonotype was seen many times. The CDR3 is CASSLLKGAGTGELFF. Here the CDR3 DNA reads TGTGCCAGCAGCTTACTTAAGGGGGCTGGCACCGGGGAGCTGTTTTTT. This chain joins TRBV7-8 and TRBJ2-2; 7 positions agree with TRBD1. From germline, CDR1 is SGHVS and CDR2 FQNEAQ. V lost 2 bases and J lost 4; bases outside the gene matches: 7. The CDR3 has 16 amino acids.

This clonotype showed up many times. The V gene is TRBV5-4, the J gene TRBJ2-2; 13 bases line up with TRBD2. Germline values: CDR1 SGHNT, CDR2 YYREEE (reference sequence). The CDR3 is 16 amino acids. Trimming removed 4 bases from V and 8 bases from J; junction bases left unmatched: 8. CDR3 residues: CASSLGLAGVEGELFF. In DNA form, the CDR3 reads TGTGCCAGCAGCCTTGGACTAGCGGGGGTGGAGGGGGAGCTGTTTTTT. Full variable domain (outside the CDR3, taken from reference TRBV5-4 and TRBJ2-2): ETGVTQSPTHLIKTRGQQVTLRCSSQSGHNTVSWYQQALGQGPQFIFQYYREEENGRGNFPPRFSGLQFPNYSSELNVNALELDDSALYLCASSLGLAGVEGELFFGEGSRLTVL.

This clonotype came up many times. The chain is built from TRBV12-3 or TRBV12-4 and TRBJ1-4, with D perhaps matching TRBD1 (6 bases). The CDR3 length is 17 residues. V lost 8 bases to trimming and J lost 1 base, with 20 bases between them. CDR3 in amino acids: CASQRGLVGETNEKLFF. CDR3 DNA sequence: TGTGCCAGCCAGCGGGGGCTGGTGGGGGAAACTAATGAAAAACTGTTTTTT.

This clonotype was counted at least ten times. V gene TRBV7-2 combines with J gene TRBJ2-7; 7 bases are a match to TRBD1. From germline, CDR1 is SGHTA and CDR2 FQGNSA. V trimming: 6 bases; J trimming: 0 bases; junction bases outside the gene matches: 11. The CDR3 length is 16 residues. CDR3 nucleotides: TGTGCCAGCAGACGCGGCGGACAGGCGGGCTCCTACGAGCAGTACTTC. It is translated as CASRRGGQAGSYEQYF.

The chain couples TRBV20-1 to TRBJ1-1; no firm D call. The CDR3 consists of 13 residues. Trimming cost V 5 bases and J 2 bases, with 12 bases left between them. Germline lookup yields CDR1 DFQATT and CDR2 SNEGSKA (reference sequence). CDR3 coding DNA: TGCAGTGCTGACCCGGGCCTCAACACTGAAGCTTTCTTT. Residues: CSADPGLNTEAFF.

This clonotype has a handful of counts. The chain carries TRBV7-9 and TRBJ1-5; weak D call: TRBD1 (6 bases). This CDR3 region has 18 residues. The V end was cut by 4 bases, the J end by 2 bases, with 21 bases between. Germline assignment: CDR1 SEHNR and CDR2 FQNEAQ (reference sequence). The CDR3 nucleotides read TGTGCCAGCAGCTCCCCTACACAGGGAGGGACGGGCAATCAGCCCCAGCATTTT. It is translated as CASSSPTQGGTGNQPQHF.

This clonotype was picked up many times. This sequence joins TRBV28 and TRBJ1-1, with TRBD1 identical over 7 bases. The CDR3 is 13 residues long. Losses at the gene ends were 4 bases for V and 4 bases for J; bases not matched to a gene: 3. Germline V gene data show CDR1 as MDHEN and CDR2 as SYDVKM. The CDR3 spells CASSSQGGTEAFF. In DNA, the CDR3 is TGTGCCAGCAGTTCTCAGGGGGGCACTGAAGCTTTCTTT.

The J gene is TRBJ2-7, the V gene TRBV15, with TRBD2 matching 8 bases. The germline V gene encodes CDR1 LNHNV and CDR2 YYDKDF (reference sequence). The trim removed 9 bases at V and 10 bases at J, leaving 11 bases unmatched. The CDR3 runs to 12 residues. In DNA, the CDR3 is TGTGCCACTCAAAAACCGGGGGGGAAACAGTACTTC. It yields the protein CATQKPGGKQYF.